The 11 T cell receptor beta chains listed next were all sequenced from one sample in a study of CD8+CD57+ T cells in acquired aplastic anemia. Genomic DNA acted as the template from which TCR beta VDJ combination and CDR3 sequence profiling were carried out. Each CDR3 protein is one row after TCRdb ran MiXCR on the reads. The profile shows about 220,000 distinct CDR3 sequences, more than 40% of them singletons. Patients selected for sequencing had displayed CD8+CD57+ cell expansion by flow cytometry. Sample: sorted CD4+, CD8+, or CD8+CD57+ T cells (not recorded which) from PBMCs. Every receptor here comes from a human donor with aplastic anemia.

This clonotype was picked up a small number of times. The chain uses TRBV13 and TRBJ2-2, with 10 bases fitting TRBD2. The CDR3 length is 18 residues. Germline values: CDR1 PRHDT, CDR2 FYEKMQ (reference sequence). The V and J ends lost 3 bases and 3 bases, in that order; junction bases with no gene match: 10. The CDR3 loop is CASSFFSGGLADTGELFF. In DNA, the CDR3 is TGTGCCAGCAGCTTTTTTTCGGGTGGACTAGCGGACACCGGGGAGCTGTTTTTT.

This clonotype has a count of ten or more. The chain couples TRBV7-9 to TRBJ1-4; TRBD1 might be the D (6 bases). The length of the CDR3 is 15 residues. Trimming took off 1 base at V and 6 bases at J, with 12 bases between the two ends. CDR1 SEHNR and CDR2 FQNEAQ come from the germline V gene (reference sequence). This CDR3 reads CASSLGGGLHEKLFF. CDR3 coding DNA: TGTGCCAGCAGCTTAGGGGGGGGGCTTCATGAAAAACTGTTTTTT.

The chain combines TRBV14 with TRBJ2-5, with 10 bases identical to TRBD2. The CDR3 sequence is 14 residues long. The germline gives CDR1 SGHDN, CDR2 FVKESK. V was pared by 4 bases and J by 5 bases, with 4 bases of the junction left unmatched. CDR3 nucleotides: TGTGCCAGCAGCCTGGGACTAGCGCATGAGACCCAGTACTTC. Translated: CASSLGLAHETQYF.

This clonotype was recorded once. The chain has TRBV7-9 and TRBJ1-2; unclear D gene. Germline V lookup: CDR1 SEHNR, CDR2 FQNEAQ (reference sequence). The CDR3 extends over 13 amino acids. V lost 5 bases and J lost 0, with 7 bases in between. CDR3 amino acids: CASSPLTNYGYTF. Written as DNA, the CDR3 is TGTGCCAGCAGCCCGTTGACTAACTATGGCTACACCTTC.

In the case of this clonotype: Possible read error: a much larger clone is one base away. The chain uses TRBV7-9 and TRBJ2-7; D is unresolved. This CDR3 has 17 residues. Germline V gene lookup returns CDR1 SEHNR and CDR2 FQNEAQ (reference sequence). The CDR3 is CAGSLREAAPYSYEQYF. The CDR3 DNA follows: TGTGCCGGCAGCTTACGAGAGGCGGCCCCTTACTCCTACGAGCAGTACTTC.

Written as DNA, the CDR3 is TGCGCCAGCAGCTTGGAGGGCGAGGGTATCTACGAGCAGTACTTC. This sequence encodes CASSLEGEGIYEQYF. The rearrangement uses TRBV5-1 and TRBJ2-7; D might be TRBD2 (5 bases). Germline V gives CDR1 SGHRS, CDR2 YFSETQ. The CDR3 has 15 amino acids. Trimming removed 0 bases at V and 3 bases at J, with 13 bases between.

The chain is built from TRBV6-5 and TRBJ1-1; the D gene is possibly TRBD1 (5 bases). This CDR3 region has 14 residues. The germline V gene encodes CDR1 MNHEY and CDR2 SVGAGI. V shed 6 bases and J shed 0 bases, with 11 bases lying between them. The CDR3 DNA is TGTGCCAGCAGGCGAGACAGCCTGAACACTGAAGCTTTCTTT. This translates into CASRRDSLNTEAFF.

Concerning this clonotype itself: An end of the junction does not agree with germline; a read error may underlie this. The chain recombines TRBV20-1 with TRBJ2-3, with a possible D match to TRBD2 (7 bases). The CDR3 extends over 9 amino acids. The germline V gene encodes CDR1 DFQATT and CDR2 SNEGSKA (reference sequence). The CDR3 nucleotides are TGCAGTGCGGGGGAGGGGGGGCATTTT. It codes for CSAGEGGHF.

This clonotype has ten or more counts. At one of its ends the junction is not consistent with the germline gene, which may arise from a read error. This chain uses TRBV6-1 with TRBJ1-1; TRBD1 might be the D (6 bases). The germline V gene encodes CDR1 MNHNS and CDR2 SASEGT. This CDR3 region has 11 residues. The CDR3 nucleotides are TGTGCCAGCAGTTCGACGAGGGGGGTTGGGTGG. Translated, it gives CASSSTRGVGW.

At least ten counts were recorded for this clonotype. The CDR3 nucleotides are TGTGCCAGTAGTATAATAGGGGAGAGCAATCAGCCCCAGCATTTT. It encodes CASSIIGESNQPQHF. V is TRBV19 and J is TRBJ1-5, with a tentative D call TRBD1 (5 bases). The V and J ends lost 2 bases and 1 base respectively, with 9 bases between them. There are 15 residues in the CDR3. From germline, CDR1 is LNHDA and CDR2 SQIVND (reference sequence).

At least ten counts were recorded for this clonotype. The J gene is TRBJ1-1, the V gene TRBV5-6, with a possible D match to TRBD1 (5 bases). The CDR3 has 15 residues. V lost 0 bases, J lost 5 bases, and 14 bases lay in between. Germline CDR1 and CDR2: SGHDT and YYEEEE. The CDR3: CASSLGGTAETEAFF. CDR3 nucleotide sequence: TGTGCCAGCAGCTTGGGAGGGACTGCGGAGACTGAAGCTTTCTTT. Filled out from reference TRBV5-6 and TRBJ1-1, the complete variable domain reads DAGVTQSPTHLIKTRGQQVTLRCSPKSGHDTVSWYQQALGQGPQFIFQYYEEEERQRGNFPDRFSGHQFPNYSSELNVNALLLGDSALYLCASSLGGTAETEAFFGQGTRLTVV.